The clone carrying this T cell receptor (beta chain) occurred once. These data come from a study of sequential checkpoint blockade in melanoma. Treatment meaning: randomized to nivolumab then ipilimumab (arm A) or the reverse (arm B). TCRdb keeps only in-frame clones here, not all; method: immunoSEQ multiplex PCR. In the table there are more than 25,000 clones, 85% to 90% of which are singletons. The CDR3 has 15 amino acids. Germline V gives CDR1 MNHEY, CDR2 SMNVEV (reference sequence). The V end was cut by 2 bases, the J end by 4 bases, with 12 bases between. The receptor comes from a human donor with melanoma. The sample here was CD8+ T cells sorted from blood (inferred from file names), taken from a patient given nivolumab and ipilimumab in sequence. This chain joins TRBV27 and TRBJ1-3; D ambiguous. CDR3 nucleotides: TGTGCCAGCAGTTTACGGACTCCCGGAGGAAACACCATATATTTT. It encodes CASSLRTPGGNTIYF.